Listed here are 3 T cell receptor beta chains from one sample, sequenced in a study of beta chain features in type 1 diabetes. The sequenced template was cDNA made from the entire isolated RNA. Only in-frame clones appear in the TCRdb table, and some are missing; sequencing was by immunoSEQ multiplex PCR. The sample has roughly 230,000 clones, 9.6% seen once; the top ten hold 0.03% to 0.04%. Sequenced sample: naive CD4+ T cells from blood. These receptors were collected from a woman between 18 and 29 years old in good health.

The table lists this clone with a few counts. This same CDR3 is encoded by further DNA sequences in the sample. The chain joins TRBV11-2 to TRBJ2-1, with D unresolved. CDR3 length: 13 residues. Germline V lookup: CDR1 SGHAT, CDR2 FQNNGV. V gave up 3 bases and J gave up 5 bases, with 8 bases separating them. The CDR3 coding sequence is TGTGCCAGCAGCTTGGGCAGGAACAATGAGCAGTTCTTC. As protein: CASSLGRNNEQFF.

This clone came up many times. The CDR3 DNA sequence: TGTGCCATCAGTCGGGGGACTGAAGCTTTCTTT. This encodes CAISRGTEAFF. The chain links TRBV10-3 to TRBJ1-1; D is perhaps TRBD1 (5 bases). Germline V lookup: CDR1 ENHRY, CDR2 SYGVKD. V shed 5 bases and J shed 5 bases, with 6 bases lying between them. This CDR3 region has 11 residues.

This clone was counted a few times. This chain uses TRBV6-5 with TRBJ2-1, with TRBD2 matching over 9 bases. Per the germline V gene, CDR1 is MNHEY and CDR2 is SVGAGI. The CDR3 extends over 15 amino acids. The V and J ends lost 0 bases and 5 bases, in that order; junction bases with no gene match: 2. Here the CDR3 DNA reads TGTGCCAGCAGTTACTCTAGCGGGGGTCACAATGAGCAGTTCTTC. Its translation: CASSYSSGGHNEQFF.